The 22 T cell receptor beta chains listed next were all sequenced from one sample in a study of CD8 T cells in ankylosing spondylitis. MiXCR was run by TCRdb on the 5' RACE reads, yielding one entry per CDR3 protein. The sample holds just over 150,000 distinct CDR3 sequences, around 17% seen once. Sequencing used blood, either unsorted or a sorted T cell fraction (not recorded which). The receptors come from a male donor with ankylosing spondylitis or in good health (not recorded which).

V usage is TRBV4-1 and J usage is TRBJ1-5; D gene unclear. Trimming took 0 bases from V and 4 from J, leaving 10 bases between them. In germline, CDR1 is MGHRA, CDR2 YSYEKL. This CDR3 is 15 amino acids long. CDR3 in DNA: TGCGCCAGCAGCCAAGATCAGGTTGAGAATCAGCCCCAGCATTTT. It codes for CASSQDQVENQPQHF.

CDR3 protein: CASSLTLAGVSEQYF. The CDR3 coding sequence is TGCGCCAGCAGCTTAACCCTAGCGGGAGTTTCCGAGCAGTACTTC. The chain employs TRBV5-1 and TRBJ2-7; TRBD2 aligns across 10 bases. V dropped 2 bases and J dropped 6; count of bases not matched to a gene: 8. The CDR3 consists of 15 residues. Germline values: CDR1 SGHRS, CDR2 YFSETQ.

This clonotype was picked up many times. The rearrangement joins TRBV20-1 to TRBJ2-7; 7 positions agree with TRBD1. This CDR3 is built from 11 residues. The germline V gene has CDR1 DFQATT and CDR2 SNEGSKA (reference sequence). Unmatched junction bases numbered 1, after V lost 7 bases and J lost 1 base. This CDR3 is CSVRGSYEQYF. For the CDR3, the DNA is TGCAGTGTCAGGGGGTCCTACGAGCAGTACTTC.

The chain uses TRBV29-1 and TRBJ2-5; perhaps TRBD2 as D (5 bases). The ends were cut back, 0 bases at V and 4 bases at J, with 18 bases in the middle. CDR3 size: 16 residues. Germline V gene lookup returns CDR1 SQVTM and CDR2 ANQGSEA. The CDR3 coding sequence is TGCAGCGTTGAAGATCTTCGGACTCTCTGGAGAGAGACCCAGTACTTC. Translated: CSVEDLRTLWRETQYF.

This clonotype was found many times. The chain combines TRBV28 with TRBJ2-2; D assignment may be TRBD1 or TRBD2 (6 bases each). This CDR3 contains 14 residues. From germline, CDR1 is MDHEN and CDR2 SYDVKM. Trimming removed 9 bases from V and 2 bases from J, with 13 bases in between. CDR3 DNA: TGTGCCAGTTTGGGGGGCGGAAACACCGGGGAGCTGTTTTTT. Encoded protein: CASLGGGNTGELFF.

The genes are TRBV20-1 and TRBJ2-1, with D unresolved. CDR1 is DFQATT, CDR2 SNEGSKA, per germline (reference sequence). V lost 6 bases and J 9 bases, leaving 15 bases between the germline ends. The CDR3 is made up of 12 amino acids. CDR3 in DNA: TGCAGTGCGTATCCTAGAGTCGGTGAGCAGTTCTTC. Its translation: CSAYPRVGEQFF.

There are a few counts of this clonotype. The chain combines TRBV6-6 with TRBJ1-5, with D perhaps matching TRBD1 (6 bases). The germline CDR1 and CDR2 sequences are MNHNY and SVGAGI (reference sequence). There are 15 residues in the CDR3. V was pared by 6 bases and J by 0 bases, with 12 bases between. The CDR3: CASRRTDNSNQPQHF. CDR3 bases: TGTGCCAGCAGGCGGACAGATAATAGCAATCAGCCCCAGCATTTT.

Ten or more counts support this clonotype. V gene TRBV20-1 combines with J gene TRBJ2-3, with TRBD2 identical over 12 bases. The CDR3 extends over 15 amino acids. Germline V CDR1 and CDR2: DFQATT, SNEGSKA (reference sequence). The trim removed 5 bases at V and 4 bases at J, leaving 7 bases unmatched. The CDR3 protein is CSAPLLAGGPDTQYF. The CDR3 nucleotides read TGCAGTGCTCCCCTTCTAGCGGGAGGGCCAGATACGCAGTATTTT.

The chain links TRBV20-1 to TRBJ2-7; 9 bases fit TRBD2. Looked up from germline, CDR1 is DFQATT and CDR2 is SNEGSKA (reference sequence). J lost 3 bases, V lost 3 bases, and 12 bases had no gene match. This CDR3 comprises 16 residues. The CDR3 bases are TGCAGTGCTAGGGGGTGGGGTAGCGGGAGTGTCTACGAGCAGTACTTC. This codes for CSARGWGSGSVYEQYF.

There are many counts of this clonotype. V is TRBV5-1 and J is TRBJ2-7, with a tentative D call TRBD2 (6 bases). The CDR3 is made up of 14 amino acids. V lost 1 base, J lost 2 bases, and 10 bases lay in between. The germline CDR1 and CDR2 sequences are SGHRS and YFSETQ. CDR3 sequence reads: CASSLSGLTYEQYF. DNA of the CDR3: TGCGCCAGCAGCTTGTCGGGACTGACCTACGAGCAGTACTTC.

This clonotype came up a few times. The gene calls are TRBV11-2 and TRBJ2-3; D not resolved. The V and J ends lost 5 bases and 7 bases respectively, with 10 bases between them. Germline CDR1 SGHAT, CDR2 FQNNGV. There are 12 residues in the CDR3. For the CDR3, the DNA is TGTGCCAGCAGCCCTAACCAGAATACGCAGTATTTT. Translating it yields CASSPNQNTQYF. The variable domain in full, completed from reference TRBV11-2 and TRBJ2-3, reads EAGVAQSPRYKIIEKRQSVAFWCNPISGHATLYWYQQILGQGPKLLIQFQNNGVVDDSQLPKDRFSAERLKGVDSTLKIQPAKLEDSAVYLCASSPNQNTQYFGPGTRLTVL.

This clonotype has more than one count but fewer than ten. This chain joins TRBV5-4 and TRBJ2-3, with 13 bases lining up with TRBD2. This CDR3 contains 16 residues. Germline trimming cut 5 bases from V and 1 base from J; bases unmatched to any gene: 4. CDR1 and CDR2 from the germline V gene are SGHNT and YYREEE (reference sequence). This chain's CDR3 is CASSGLAGAGTDTQYF. In DNA form, the CDR3 reads TGTGCCAGCAGTGGACTAGCGGGAGCTGGCACAGATACGCAGTATTTT.

The rearrangement joins TRBV30 to TRBJ1-5; D gene ambiguous. The CDR3 length is 13 residues. Germline V gives CDR1 GTSNPN, CDR2 SVGIG (reference sequence). V lost 0 bases and J lost 4, with 7 bases in between. For the CDR3, the DNA is TGTGCCTGGAGTGTAGGGCAGAATCAGCCCCAGCATTTT. Translating gives CAWSVGQNQPQHF.

Only a few counts were recorded for this clonotype. The V and J genes are TRBV29-1 and TRBJ2-4; D remains unclear. Germline lookup yields CDR1 SQVTM and CDR2 ANQGSEA. This CDR3 comprises 12 residues. Deletions cut 2 bases from V and 9 bases from J, with 11 bases between. CDR3 DNA: TGCAGCGTTGAACAGGAATCTAGCATTCAGTACTTC. Translation gives CSVEQESSIQYF.

V is TRBV29-1 and J is TRBJ2-7; D is perhaps TRBD2 (6 bases). Per the germline V gene, CDR1 is SQVTM and CDR2 is ANQGSEA. The CDR3 is made up of 12 amino acids. The ends were cut back, 2 bases at V and 5 bases at J, with 10 bases in the middle. The CDR3 is CSVERGTDEQYF. The CDR3 coding sequence is TGCAGCGTTGAACGGGGGACCGACGAGCAGTACTTC.

The chain recombines TRBV20-1 with TRBJ2-1, with 8 bases matching TRBD1. The CDR3 covers 15 residues. Germline-derived CDR1 and CDR2 are DFQATT and SNEGSKA (reference sequence). V was clipped by 0 bases and J by 4 bases; unmatched bases: 5. The CDR3 here is CSARDLTGVYNEQFF. The CDR3 DNA reads TGCAGTGCTAGAGATTTGACAGGGGTTTACAATGAGCAGTTCTTC.

This clonotype was seen many times. The CDR3 reads CASSATGPRTYEQYF. CDR3 in DNA: TGTGCCAGCAGCGCGACAGGGCCCCGAACCTACGAGCAGTACTTC. V is TRBV14 and J is TRBJ2-7; 7 bases line up with TRBD1. The V gene end was trimmed by 5 bases and the J gene end by 2 bases; junction bases not matched to a gene: 9. The CDR3 has 15 residues. Germline values: CDR1 SGHDN, CDR2 FVKESK.

In this sample, this clonotype turned up many times. The DNA of the CDR3 is TGCAGCGTCTCGCCGGACAGCATTACACGGGAGCAGTACTTC. This encodes CSVSPDSITREQYF. J is TRBJ2-7 and V is TRBV29-1, with D perhaps TRBD1 (6 bases). V was trimmed by 6 bases and J by 7 bases, leaving 22 bases between them. CDR1 and CDR2 from the germline V gene are SQVTM and ANQGSEA. The CDR3 loop spans 14 amino acids.

J is TRBJ2-2 and V is TRBV12-3 or TRBV12-4; perhaps TRBD2 as D (5 bases). The germline V and J ends were trimmed by 5 bases and 5 bases, with 27 bases remaining between them. The CDR3 has 19 residues. This chain's CDR3 is CASSPRGFLTVSGTGELFF. DNA of the CDR3: TGTGCCAGCAGTCCACGAGGGTTCCTTACGGTATCGGGTACCGGGGAGCTGTTTTTT.

This clonotype was seen at least ten times. J is TRBJ1-5 and V is TRBV20-1, with unresolved D. This CDR3 has 14 amino acids. V was cut by 5 bases and J by 2 bases, with 13 bases left in between. Germline loops: CDR1 DFQATT, CDR2 SNEGSKA (reference sequence). CDR3 sequence reads: CSAVPLEGNQPQHF. CDR3 DNA: TGCAGTGCTGTACCCCTGGAGGGCAATCAGCCCCAGCATTTT.

This clonotype was seen more than once but under ten times. V gene TRBV28 combines with J gene TRBJ2-7; TRBD1 matches at 8 bases. Looked up from germline, CDR1 is MDHEN and CDR2 is SYDVKM. The CDR3 is made up of 13 amino acids. The V gene end was trimmed by 6 bases and the J gene end by 6 bases; junction bases not matched to a gene: 7. Here the CDR3 DNA reads TGTGCCAGCAGAGGACAGGGTGATCGCGAGCAGTACTTC. It yields the protein CASRGQGDREQYF.

The gene calls are TRBV6-5 and TRBJ2-7; TRBD1 is a possible D gene (5 bases). Trimming took off 2 bases at V and 2 bases at J, with 10 bases between the two ends. Germline CDR1 reads MNHEY; CDR2 reads SVGAGI. The CDR3 spans 14 residues. The CDR3 region is CASSYRQLPYEQYF. The CDR3 DNA is TGTGCCAGCAGTTACAGACAGCTTCCCTACGAGCAGTACTTC.